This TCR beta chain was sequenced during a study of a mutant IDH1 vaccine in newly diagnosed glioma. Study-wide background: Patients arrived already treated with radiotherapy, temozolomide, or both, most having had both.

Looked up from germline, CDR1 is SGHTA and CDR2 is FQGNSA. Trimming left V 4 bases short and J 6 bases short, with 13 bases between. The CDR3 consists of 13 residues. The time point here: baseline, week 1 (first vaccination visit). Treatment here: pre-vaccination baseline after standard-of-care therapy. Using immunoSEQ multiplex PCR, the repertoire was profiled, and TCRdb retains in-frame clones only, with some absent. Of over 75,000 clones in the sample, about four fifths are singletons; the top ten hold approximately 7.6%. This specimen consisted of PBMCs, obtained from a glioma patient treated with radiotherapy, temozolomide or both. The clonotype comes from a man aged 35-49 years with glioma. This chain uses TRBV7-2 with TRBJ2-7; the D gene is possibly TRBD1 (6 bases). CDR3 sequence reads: CASSSQGKGEQYF. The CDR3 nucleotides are TGTGCCAGCAGCTCCCAGGGGAAGGGCGAGCAGTACTTC.